The 23 T cell receptor beta chains listed next were all sequenced from one sample in a study of blood T cell repertoires in COVID-19. The protocol was immunoSEQ multiplex PCR, while the TCRdb copy is restricted to in-frame clones and leaves out a portion. The table has some 350,000 clones, 88% seen once. The sample was peripheral blood. These receptors were taken from a woman in her seventies with COVID-19, enrolled during active disease.

The chain links TRBV6-6 to TRBJ1-4; D is undetermined. Germline V lookup: CDR1 MNHNY, CDR2 SVGAGI (reference sequence). With 2 bases removed from V and 7 bases from J, the gap between germline ends came to 11 bases. This CDR3 is 14 amino acids long. The CDR3 DNA is TGTGCCAGCAGTTACCCCGCTCGGTTTGAAAAACTGTTTTTT. Protein: CASSYPARFEKLFF.

The chain recombines TRBV10-3 with TRBJ1-2; 9 bases line up with TRBD1. The trim removed 2 bases at V and 8 bases at J, leaving 6 bases unmatched. Looked up from germline, CDR1 is ENHRY and CDR2 is SYGVKD. The CDR3 consists of 14 residues. The CDR3 region is CAISEPDRGAGYTF. CDR3 bases: TGTGCCATCAGTGAGCCAGACAGGGGGGCGGGCTACACCTTC.

The V gene is TRBV19, the J gene TRBJ2-5, with a tentative D call TRBD2 (5 bases). Germline lookup yields CDR1 LNHDA and CDR2 SQIVND (reference sequence). The V gene lost 5 bases and the J gene lost 3 bases, with 10 bases spanning the gap. The CDR3 spans 13 residues. CDR3 amino acids: CASSAGIKETQYF. Here the CDR3 DNA reads TGTGCCAGTAGTGCCGGGATAAAAGAGACCCAGTACTTC.

V usage is TRBV19 and J usage is TRBJ1-5; 8 nucleotides align to TRBD1. The V segment lost 3 bases and the J segment 2 bases; nucleotides outside the gene matches: 3. Germline V gives CDR1 LNHDA, CDR2 SQIVND (reference sequence). The CDR3 runs to 15 residues. The CDR3 here is CASSMVGQGNQPQHF. The DNA of the CDR3 is TGTGCCAGTAGTATGGTGGGACAGGGCAATCAGCCCCAGCATTTT.

In this sample, this clone turned up once. The genes are TRBV5-3 and TRBJ1-1; maybe TRBD1 (5 bases). TRBV5-3 is given ORF status, its function remaining uncertain. This CDR3 spans 12 amino acids. V shed 4 bases and J shed 5 bases, with 9 bases lying between them. Here the CDR3 DNA reads TGTGCCAGAAGCGACAGAGGAACTGAAGCTTTCTTT. Its protein is CARSDRGTEAFF.

The chain combines TRBV5-6 with TRBJ1-1; 10 bases align to TRBD1. Losses at the gene ends were 4 bases for V and 6 bases for J; bases not matched to a gene: 6. The CDR3 is 14 amino acids. Germline values: CDR1 SGHDT, CDR2 YYEEEE. CDR3 loop: CASSTGQGGAEAFF. DNA for the CDR3: TGTGCCAGCAGCACCGGACAGGGGGGCGCTGAAGCTTTCTTT. The full variable domain, completed using reference TRBV5-6 and TRBJ1-1, is DAGVTQSPTHLIKTRGQQVTLRCSPKSGHDTVSWYQQALGQGPQFIFQYYEEEERQRGNFPDRFSGHQFPNYSSELNVNALLLGDSALYLCASSTGQGGAEAFFGQGTRLTVV.

This clone was counted a single time. The chain employs TRBV5-6 and TRBJ1-5; D gene unclear. V was clipped by 2 bases and J by 3 bases, with 9 bases between them. The CDR3 is made up of 14 amino acids. Per the germline V gene, CDR1 is SGHDT and CDR2 is YYEEEE. CDR3 amino acids: CASSLRGINQPQHF. The DNA for the CDR3 is TGTGCCAGCAGCTTACGAGGGATCAATCAGCCCCAGCATTTT.

The rearrangement joins TRBV2 to TRBJ1-3, with D possibly being TRBD1 (5 bases). This CDR3 is 15 amino acids long. Germline CDR1 SNHLY, CDR2 FYNNEI. Trimming took 4 bases from V and 1 from J, leaving 11 bases between them. The chain's CDR3 is CASSVGAPSGNTIYF. CDR3 DNA sequence: TGTGCCAGCAGTGTAGGGGCCCCTTCTGGAAACACCATATATTTT.

The chain couples TRBV4-3 to TRBJ1-1; D call uncertain. The CDR3 has 15 amino acids. CDR1 and CDR2 from the germline V gene are LGHNA and YSLEER. V lost 0 bases and J 5 bases, leaving 13 bases between the germline ends. The CDR3 region is CASSQDSGIWTEAFF. DNA for the CDR3: TGCGCCAGCAGCCAAGATTCGGGAATATGGACTGAAGCTTTCTTT.

The chain couples TRBV9 to TRBJ1-2, with D maybe TRBD1 (5 bases). CDR3 length: 15 amino acids. Trimming left V 0 bases short and J 6 bases short, with 15 bases between. Germline V gene sequence: CDR1 SGDLS, CDR2 YYNGEE. CDR3 nucleotides: TGTGCCAGCAGCGTAGACCCCTCGGGAGGGGATGGCTACACCTTC. Translating gives CASSVDPSGGDGYTF.

This chain links TRBV7-9 with TRBJ1-5, with D possibly being TRBD1 (6 bases). Germline V lookup: CDR1 SEHNR, CDR2 FQNEAQ (reference sequence). The CDR3 sequence is 17 residues long. The V end was cut by 3 bases, the J end by 4 bases, with 19 bases between. For the CDR3, the DNA is TGTGCCAGCAGCTTTTATTCAGGGGCGCTGGATAATCAGCCCCAGCATTTT. Encoded protein: CASSFYSGALDNQPQHF.

In this sample, this clone turned up once. CDR3 DNA: TGTGCCAGCAGTTACTCGAGGCGGGATGGTGGCTACACCTTC. This codes for CASSYSRRDGGYTF. This chain links TRBV6-5 with TRBJ1-2; D remains ambiguous. The CDR3 extends over 14 amino acids. V lost 0 bases, J lost 7 bases, and 12 bases lay in between. The germline V gene encodes CDR1 MNHEY and CDR2 SVGAGI.

The genes are TRBV5-6 and TRBJ2-7, with 12 bases lining up with TRBD2. Germline lookup yields CDR1 SGHDT and CDR2 YYEEEE. The trim removed 4 bases at V and 3 bases at J, leaving 14 bases unmatched. This CDR3 has 18 amino acids. The CDR3 sequence is CASSLAGGRRGPLYEQYF. CDR3 sequence (DNA): TGTGCCAGCAGCCTAGCGGGGGGGCGCAGGGGTCCCCTCTACGAGCAGTACTTC.

The rearrangement uses TRBV5-1 and TRBJ1-4; 9 bases are a match to TRBD1. CDR1 and CDR2 from the germline V gene are SGHRS and YFSETQ. This CDR3 is built from 13 residues. Unmatched junction bases numbered 4, after V lost 5 bases and J lost 8 bases. CDR3 residues: CASRTGGGEKLFF. The CDR3 DNA reads TGCGCCAGCAGGACAGGGGGAGGAGAAAAACTGTTTTTT.

This clone was found a few times. The rearrangement uses TRBV7-2 and TRBJ1-2, with 7 nucleotides matching TRBD1. The CDR3 is made up of 15 amino acids. Germline values: CDR1 SGHTA, CDR2 FQGNSA. Unmatched junction bases numbered 6, after V lost 3 bases and J lost 2 bases. CDR3 region: CASSFAGGTNYGYTF. CDR3 DNA sequence: TGTGCCAGCAGCTTCGCAGGGGGTACCAACTATGGCTACACCTTC.

The rearrangement links TRBV6-6 to TRBJ2-2, with a tentative D call TRBD2 (6 bases). Germline CDR1 is MNHNY and CDR2 is SVGAGI (reference sequence). The length of the CDR3 is 13 residues. V was shortened by 8 bases and J by 6 bases, with 13 bases between the two germline ends. CDR3 region: CASAWGEAGELFF. The CDR3 DNA follows: TGTGCCAGCGCCTGGGGGGAGGCCGGGGAGCTGTTTTTT.

The CDR3: CASDSRNTEAFF. CDR3 bases: TGTGCCAGCGATTCGCGAAACACTGAAGCTTTCTTT. The chain uses TRBV7-2 and TRBJ1-1; D call uncertain. The CDR3 loop spans 12 amino acids. V was pared by 8 bases and J by 2 bases, with 9 bases between. In germline, CDR1 is SGHTA, CDR2 FQGNSA.

The genes are TRBV6-6 and TRBJ1-2; no definite D call. Trimming pared 8 bases from V and 1 base from J, leaving 14 bases between. This CDR3 has 14 amino acids. Germline V gives CDR1 MNHNY, CDR2 SVGAGI (reference sequence). Here the CDR3 reads CASESQEGNYGYTF. CDR3 bases: TGTGCCAGCGAGTCCCAGGAGGGTAACTATGGCTACACCTTC.

The gene calls are TRBV30 and TRBJ1-3; D ambiguous. Germline lookup yields CDR1 GTSNPN and CDR2 SVGIG (reference sequence). Trimming left V 0 bases short and J 0 bases short, with 6 bases between. This CDR3 has 14 amino acids. CDR3 residues: CAWSVTSSGNTIYF. As DNA, the CDR3 is TGTGCCTGGAGTGTAACATCCTCTGGAAACACCATATATTTT.

The chain recombines TRBV21-1 with TRBJ2-3; the D call of TRBD1 is as the table states it, not checked on the DNA. TRBV21-1 is a known pseudogene. The CDR3 totals 15 residues. CDR3 nucleotides: TGTGCCAGCAACCCCGACAGGGTTCCCGGAGATACGCAGTATTTT. Translation: CASNPDRVPGDTQYF.

This clone was observed a few times. This sequence joins TRBV12-3 or TRBV12-4 and TRBJ1-5; 7 bases fit TRBD1. The CDR3 is made up of 13 amino acids. V was pared by 7 bases and J by 4 bases, with 4 bases of the junction left unmatched. CDR3 DNA: TGTGCCAGCACTCGGGGACAGAATCAGCCCCAGCATTTT. This gives the protein CASTRGQNQPQHF.

The rearrangement links TRBV19 to TRBJ2-7, with 9 bases that match TRBD1. V shed 5 bases, J shed 2 bases, and the junction held 7 bases outside the gene matches. Germline CDR1 LNHDA, CDR2 SQIVND (reference sequence). The CDR3 runs 15 residues. Written as DNA, the CDR3 is TGTGCCAGTAGTGCGCCGGGACAGGGAACCTACGAGCAGTACTTC. Its protein is CASSAPGQGTYEQYF.

The gene calls are TRBV30 and TRBJ2-6, with D hard to call. Germline values: CDR1 GTSNPN, CDR2 SVGIG (reference sequence). CDR3 length equals 16 residues. V was trimmed by 1 base and J by 1 base, leaving 11 bases between them. CDR3 residues: CAWSDKSHSGANVLTF. The CDR3 DNA reads TGTGCCTGGAGTGATAAGTCACATTCTGGGGCCAACGTCCTGACTTTC.